These T cell receptor beta chains were read from a single sample in a study of blood T cell repertoires in COVID-19. Using immunoSEQ multiplex PCR, the repertoire was profiled, and TCRdb retains in-frame clones only, with some absent. This table holds just over 90,000 clones, roughly 85% found once. Sequenced sample: peripheral blood. The receptors were sampled from a human donor in a cohort sampled during active COVID-19. Each CDR3 is given with its conserved first and last residue. Fields, in order: D gene, J gene, clone size, V gene, CDR3 DNA, CDR3 protein. The D gene is left open where the match is weak. Some rows have no size entry. The others give once, few or many, or a class for an expanded clone.

D: TRBD2
J: TRBJ2-5
size: once
V: TRBV6-5
DNA: TGTGCCAGCAGCGCTAGCGGGAGAGGGGAGACCCAGTACTTC
CDR3: CASSASGRGETQYF

D: TRBD1
J: TRBJ1-5
size: .
V: TRBV18
DNA: TGTGCCAGCTCACCTTCAAGGGGGCGTCAGCCCCAGCATTTT
CDR3: CASSPSRGRQPQHF

D: TRBD1
J: TRBJ1-4
size: .
V: TRBV11-2
DNA: TGTGCCAGCAGCTTAGTGTCAGGGGGACTTAATGAAAAACTGTTTTTT
CDR3: CASSLVSGGLNEKLFF

D: TRBD1
J: TRBJ1-6
size: .
V: TRBV4-1
DNA: TGCGCCAGCAGCCCGAGGACAGGGGGCTCTGGGCCACCCCTCCACTTT
CDR3: CASSPRTGGSGPPLHF

D: .
J: TRBJ2-3
size: .
V: TRBV24-1
DNA: TGTGCCACCAGTGTATCTGGGAGAGATACGCAGTATTTT
CDR3: CATSVSGRDTQYF

D: .
J: TRBJ1-2
size: .
V: TRBV10-2
DNA: TGCGCCAGCAGACCCACCCAGGGGTTGGGGTATGGCTACACCTTC
CDR3: CASRPTQGLGYGYTF

D: .
J: TRBJ2-4
size: .
V: TRBV6-5
DNA: TGTGCCAGCAGTTACTATAAGGACGGGAACAAAAACATTCAGTACTTC
CDR3: CASSYYKDGNKNIQYF

D: .
J: TRBJ2-2
size: .
V: TRBV2
DNA: TGTGCCAGCAGCGCAGTACCGTCCACCGGGGAGCTGTTTTTT
CDR3: CASSAVPSTGELFF

D: TRBD2
J: TRBJ2-7
size: .
V: TRBV28
DNA: TGTGCCAGTACGATTAGCGGGAGCTACGAGCAGTACTTC
CDR3: CASTISGSYEQYF

D: .
J: TRBJ2-3
size: .
V: TRBV6-5
DNA: TGTGCCAGCAGTTACAGGGGCCTCACAGATACGCAGTATTTT
CDR3: CASSYRGLTDTQYF

D: .
J: TRBJ2-3
size: .
V: TRBV15
DNA: TGTGCCACCAGCAGAGTCGACTGGCCAGGGAGCACAGATACGCAGTATTTT
CDR3: CATSRVDWPGSTDTQYF

D: .
J: TRBJ1-5
size: .
V: TRBV14
DNA: TGTGCCAGCAGCCAAGGGGTCTGGGTACAGGGAAGTCCCAATCAGCCCCAGCATTTT
CDR3: CASSQGVWVQGSPNQPQHF

D: .
J: TRBJ1-1
size: .
V: TRBV7-9
DNA: TGTGCCAGCAGCTACGACAGGGAAGCTTTCTTT
CDR3: CASSYDREAFF

D: TRBD1
J: TRBJ1-2
size: .
V: TRBV2
DNA: TGTGCCAGCAGTGAAGTGAGTGTAGGGACAGCCTATGGCTACACCTTC
CDR3: CASSEVSVGTAYGYTF

D: .
J: TRBJ1-4
size: .
V: TRBV7-9
DNA: TGTGCCAGCAGCCCCCAGGGAGGTGAAAAACTGTTTTTT
CDR3: CASSPQGGEKLFF

D: .
J: TRBJ1-6
size: many
V: TRBV3-1/TRBV3-2
DNA: TGTGCCAGCAGCCGGAACGGACAGCAGAATTCACCCCTCCACTTT
CDR3: CASSRNGQQNSPLHF

D: TRBD1
J: TRBJ2-4
size: .
V: TRBV28
DNA: TGTGCCAGCAGTTCCACTGTCCGGACAGGGATAAACATTCAGTACTTC
CDR3: CASSSTVRTGINIQYF

D: TRBD1
J: TRBJ2-1
size: .
V: TRBV5-8
DNA: TGTGCCAGCAGCTTGGCCGGGGACAGGCTCTTC
CDR3: CASSLAGDRLF

D: TRBD1
J: TRBJ2-1
size: .
V: TRBV5-1
DNA: TGCGCCAGCAGCCCGGGACAGTCCTACAATGAGCAGTTCTTC
CDR3: CASSPGQSYNEQFF

D: TRBD1
J: TRBJ1-1
size: few
V: TRBV28
DNA: TGTGCCAGCAGGGCCGGGACAGGGAAGAACACTGAAGCTTTCTTT
CDR3: CASRAGTGKNTEAFF

D: .
J: TRBJ2-1
size: .
V: TRBV7-3
DNA: TGTGCCAGCAGCGTCGGAGGTGCCGGCTCCTACAATGAGCAGTTCTTC
CDR3: CASSVGGAGSYNEQFF

D: .
J: TRBJ2-1
size: .
V: TRBV2
DNA: TGTGCCATCCAGACTCGACCGACGGGTGAGCAGTTCTTC
CDR3: CAIQTRPTGEQFF

D: TRBD2
J: TRBJ2-2
size: .
V: TRBV7-9
DNA: TGTGCCAGCAGTGCGACTAGCACGGGGGAGCTGTTTTTT
CDR3: CASSATSTGELFF

D: .
J: TRBJ2-5
size: few
V: TRBV29-1
DNA: TGCAGCGCCCCGGCCGGGGTGGAGACCCAGTACTTC
CDR3: CSAPAGVETQYF

D: .
J: TRBJ2-7
size: .
V: TRBV6-5
DNA: TGTGCCAGCAGTTCTTCTAGCGAGCAGTACTTC
CDR3: CASSSSSEQYF

D: TRBD1
J: TRBJ1-1
size: .
V: TRBV10-3
DNA: TGTGCCATCAGTGGCGGATCTACAGGGGGCGACGACACTGAAGCTTTCTTT
CDR3: CAISGGSTGGDDTEAFF

D: TRBD2
J: TRBJ2-1
size: .
V: TRBV5-1
DNA: TGCGCCAGCAGCCTTACGTTAGGGACTAGCGGAGGACGTAATGAGCAGTTCTTC
CDR3: CASSLTLGTSGGRNEQFF

D: .
J: TRBJ1-3
size: .
V: TRBV28
DNA: TGTGCCAGCAGTTCCGCAGGGTCGTCTGCTGGAAACACCATATATTTT
CDR3: CASSSAGSSAGNTIYF

D: .
J: TRBJ2-7
size: .
V: TRBV2
DNA: TGTGCCAGCAGTAAGAGGGCCTCCTACGAGCAGTACTTC
CDR3: CASSKRASYEQYF